One and the same sample provided the 22 T cell receptor beta chains below, sequenced in a study of cytomegalovirus exposure and HLA in healthy donors. This PCR relied on a set of 60 Vbeta primers and 13 Jbeta primers. Profiling relied on immunoSEQ multiplex PCR, and the TCRdb table lists in-frame clones only, not all of them. This table has 150,000 to 200,000 clones, roughly 78% appearing once. Sequencing was performed on PBMCs. The origin of the receptors is a woman aged 50 to 65 in good health and CMV-seropositive.

This chain connects TRBV28 to TRBJ1-3, with D maybe TRBD1 (6 bases). The CDR3 runs 13 residues. Germline V gives CDR1 MDHEN, CDR2 SYDVKM. Trimming left V 6 bases short and J 7 bases short, with 13 bases between. The chain's CDR3 is CASRGRGTNTIYF. As DNA, the CDR3 is TGTGCCAGCAGGGGCAGGGGTACCAACACCATATATTTT.

The chain joins TRBV18 to TRBJ1-3, with D maybe TRBD1 (5 bases). The CDR3 consists of 14 residues. With 6 bases removed from V and 1 base from J, the gap between germline ends came to 10 bases. The germline gives CDR1 KGHSH, CDR2 LQKENI. The CDR3 spells CASSAEGSGNTIYF. The CDR3 DNA follows: TGTGCCAGCTCGGCGGAGGGGTCTGGAAACACCATATATTTT.

This rearrangement joins TRBV5-5 to TRBJ1-1; D uncertain. CDR3 size: 16 residues. Per the germline V gene, CDR1 is SGHKS and CDR2 is YYEKEE (reference sequence). V was shortened by 4 bases and J by 5 bases, with 21 bases between the two germline ends. CDR3: CASSPSSGSGWTEAFF. The CDR3 DNA reads TGTGCCAGCAGCCCATCCTCGGGGTCGGGATGGACTGAAGCTTTCTTT.

This chain joins TRBV2 and TRBJ1-2; no clear D gene. Germline CDR1 and CDR2: SNHLY and FYNNEI. The CDR3 runs 12 residues. V gave up 6 bases and J gave up 6 bases, with 11 bases separating them. CDR3 DNA: TGTGCCAGCAGAGTCGGGGTCGATGGCTACACCTTC. As protein: CASRVGVDGYTF.

V and J are TRBV5-1 and TRBJ1-2; D is unclear. CDR3 length equals 14 residues. CDR1 and CDR2 from the germline V gene are SGHRS and YFSETQ. Trimming shortened V by 0 bases and J by 4 bases, and 10 bases separated the two germline ends. CDR3 DNA: TGCGCCAGCAGCTTGGCCACAGAAACCTATGGCTACACCTTC. Its protein is CASSLATETYGYTF.

V and J are TRBV7-2 and TRBJ1-5; D is ambiguous. CDR3 length equals 15 residues. Trimming removed 2 bases at V and 7 bases at J, with 15 bases between. Per germline, CDR1 SGHTA and CDR2 FQGNSA. CDR3 DNA sequence: TGTGCCAGCAGCTTAACAGACGGCTACTCCCAGCCCCAGCATTTT. Translation: CASSLTDGYSQPQHF.

The CDR3 loop is CASSSGGGGTDTQYF. DNA for the CDR3: TGTGCCAGCAGTTCCGGGGGTGGGGGGACAGATACGCAGTATTTT. This chain links TRBV7-3 with TRBJ2-3, with D perhaps matching TRBD2 (6 bases). Trimming pared 6 bases from V and 3 bases from J, leaving 16 bases between. The V gene's germline CDR1 is SGHTA and CDR2 FQGTGA. The CDR3 spans 15 residues.

The chain recombines TRBV2 with TRBJ1-4; 8 bases match TRBD1. The V segment lost 4 bases and the J segment 0 bases; nucleotides outside the gene matches: 1. CDR1 SNHLY and CDR2 FYNNEI come from the germline V gene. The CDR3 length is 15 residues. The CDR3, as DNA: TGTGCCAGCAGTGGACAGGGGACAACTAATGAAAAACTGTTTTTT. This encodes CASSGQGTTNEKLFF. Together with reference TRBV2 and TRBJ1-4, the CDR3 gives the full variable domain: EPEVTQTPSHQVTQMGQEVILRCVPISNHLYFYWYRQILGQKVEFLVSFYNNEISEKSEIFDDQFSVERPDGSNFTLKIRSTKLEDSAMYFCASSGQGTTNEKLFFGSGTQLSVL.

The V gene is TRBV19, the J gene TRBJ1-2, with D possibly being TRBD1 (6 bases). The V gene's germline CDR1 is LNHDA and CDR2 SQIVND (reference sequence). With 5 bases removed from V and 9 bases from J, the gap between germline ends came to 16 bases. This CDR3 spans 13 amino acids. CDR3 amino acids: CASSGSKQGSYTF. The CDR3 DNA reads TGTGCCAGTAGTGGATCCAAACAGGGAAGCTACACCTTC.

The chain is built from TRBV6-5 and TRBJ2-1; a weak D match, TRBD2 (6 bases). Looked up from germline, CDR1 is MNHEY and CDR2 is SVGAGI. The CDR3 consists of 14 residues. The V gene lost 5 bases and the J gene lost 9 bases, with 17 bases spanning the gap. The CDR3 bases are TGTGCCAGCAGTATCGGGTCGGGGGTGAGTGAGCAGTTCTTC. Its protein product is CASSIGSGVSEQFF.

For the CDR3, the DNA is TGTGCCAGCTGCGGACTAGCGGGGATTAACAATGAGCAGTTCTTC. As protein: CASCGLAGINNEQFF. The V gene is TRBV2, the J gene TRBJ2-1, with TRBD2 matching 12 bases. The CDR3 consists of 15 residues. The V gene's germline CDR1 is SNHLY and CDR2 FYNNEI. V shed 8 bases and J 5 bases; nucleotides not matched to a gene: 7.

The CDR3 is CASSLGFAGIDYEQYF. In DNA form, the CDR3 reads TGTGCCAGCAGCTTGGGGTTTGCAGGTATCGACTACGAGCAGTACTTC. The chain has TRBV5-5 and TRBJ2-7; D is uncertain. V was cut by 0 bases and J by 3 bases, with 16 bases left in between. This CDR3 comprises 16 residues. The germline V gene has CDR1 SGHKS and CDR2 YYEKEE (reference sequence).

The chain employs TRBV5-4 and TRBJ1-4; no definite D call. Trimming took off 5 bases at V and 8 bases at J, with 25 bases between the two ends. Germline CDR1 reads SGHNT; CDR2 reads YYREEE (reference sequence). CDR3 length: 17 amino acids. The CDR3 DNA reads as TGTGCCAGCAGACTGGCCGGAACTAGGGCTCTACGGGAAAAACTGTTTTTT. Its translation: CASRLAGTRALREKLFF. Filled out from reference TRBV5-4 and TRBJ1-4, the complete variable domain reads ETGVTQSPTHLIKTRGQQVTLRCSSQSGHNTVSWYQQALGQGPQFIFQYYREEENGRGNFPPRFSGLQFPNYSSELNVNALELDDSALYLCASRLAGTRALREKLFFGSGTQLSVL.

V usage is TRBV5-1 and J usage is TRBJ2-6; 7 positions match TRBD1. This CDR3 comprises 18 residues. V lost 4 bases and J lost 0; bases outside the gene matches: 10. Germline V gene data show CDR1 as SGHRS and CDR2 as YFSETQ. Here the CDR3 DNA reads TGCGCCAGCAGCCCCCGGGGACAGTATAACTCTGGGGCCAACGTCCTGACTTTC. Translating gives CASSPRGQYNSGANVLTF.

The chain recombines TRBV28 with TRBJ2-1; 10 bases are shared with TRBD2. The germline CDR1 and CDR2 sequences are MDHEN and SYDVKM. V lost 7 bases and J lost 0; bases outside the gene matches: 6. The CDR3 covers 16 residues. CDR3 nucleotides: TGTGCCAGCACCTTAGCGGGAGGCCCCTCCTACAATGAGCAGTTCTTC. Translating it yields CASTLAGGPSYNEQFF.

The V gene is TRBV19, the J gene TRBJ1-5; 9 bases match TRBD1. CDR3 length: 16 amino acids. Germline CDR1 LNHDA, CDR2 SQIVND (reference sequence). Trimming took 1 base from V and 9 from J; bases not matched to a gene: 10. CDR3 in amino acids: CASSIGGMGTGRPQHF. In DNA, the CDR3 is TGTGCCAGTAGTATAGGCGGAATGGGGACAGGGAGGCCCCAGCATTTT.

This chain connects TRBV6-5 to TRBJ1-1, with TRBD1 matching over 9 bases. Losses at the gene ends were 7 bases for V and 5 bases for J; bases not matched to a gene: 8. Germline V gene lookup returns CDR1 MNHEY and CDR2 SVGAGI. The CDR3 runs to 14 residues. Here the CDR3 DNA reads TGTGCCAGCAAACAGGGGGCGAGTATAACTGAAGCTTTCTTT. It specifies CASKQGASITEAFF.

The chain recombines TRBV6-6 with TRBJ2-5; TRBD2 matches 8 bases. V lost 6 bases and J lost 4; bases outside the gene matches: 7. CDR3 size: 14 residues. CDR1 MNHNY and CDR2 SVGAGI come from the germline V gene (reference sequence). CDR3 residues: CASRGLVLGETQYF. The CDR3 bases are TGTGCCAGCAGGGGACTAGTATTAGGAGAGACCCAGTACTTC.

On this clone itself: One end of the junction is discordant with germline, which a read error may explain. Other DNA sequences in this specimen translate into the identical CDR3. The chain combines TRBV7-9 with TRBJ2-1; D ambiguous. Looked up from germline, CDR1 is SEHNR and CDR2 is FQNEAQ (reference sequence). This CDR3 region has 11 residues. CDR3 nucleotide sequence: TGTTCCAGCAGCTCATACAATGAGCAGTTCTTC. As protein: CSSSSYNEQFF.

The rearrangement joins TRBV12-5 to TRBJ1-2; a weak D match, TRBD1 (6 bases). V shed 8 bases and J shed 7 bases, with 47 bases lying between them. Per the germline V gene, CDR1 is LGHNT and CDR2 is FRNRAP. The CDR3 length is 23 residues. Written as DNA, the CDR3 is TGTGCTAGTTTAGAGACGGGCGTGTTTGGATCCCTTGACCCGGGCGGGGGGGGCGGTGGCTACACCTTC. It translates to CASLETGVFGSLDPGGGGGGYTF.

The J gene is TRBJ2-3, the V gene TRBV7-2; TRBD2 matches at 13 bases. CDR3 length equals 16 residues. CDR1 is SGHTA and CDR2 is FQGNSA in the germline V gene. Germline trimming cut 1 base from V and 5 bases from J; bases unmatched to any gene: 3. The CDR3 DNA reads TGTGCCAGCAGCTTAGGGGGACTAGCGGGACGAGATACGCAGTATTTT. Its translation: CASSLGGLAGRDTQYF.

This chain joins TRBV15 and TRBJ1-1, with 9 bases fitting TRBD1. The V gene end was trimmed by 0 bases and the J gene end by 3 bases; junction bases not matched to a gene: 5. Germline V lookup: CDR1 LNHNV, CDR2 YYDKDF (reference sequence). The CDR3 consists of 16 residues. This CDR3 reads CATSRDRGQGDTEAFF. CDR3 bases: TGTGCCACCAGCAGAGATAGGGGACAGGGCGACACTGAAGCTTTCTTT. Using reference TRBV15 and TRBJ1-1 for the parts outside the CDR3, the full variable domain is DAMVIQNPRYQVTQFGKPVTLSCSQTLNHNVMYWYQQKSSQAPKLLFHYYDKDFNNEADTPDNFQSRRPNTSFCFLDIRSPGLGDTAMYLCATSRDRGQGDTEAFFGQGTRLTVV.